Described below is a single TCR beta chain sequence and its context. Its antigen is currently unknown. V shed 1 base and J 0 bases; nucleotides not matched to a gene: 4. There are 17 residues in the CDR3. Germline-derived CDR1 and CDR2 are SGHAT and FQNNGV. The data belong to a study of OX40 agonist ivuxolimab in advanced cancers. The table came from immunoSEQ multiplex PCR; TCRdb's copy has only in-frame clones and leaves some out. The data show roughly 80,000 clones, about 90% seen once. Overall study results and limits: In a subset of nonresponders, normalized T-cell clonal expansion was also low. CD8+ T cells were the subset that, on average, had more expanded clones than CD4+.

The chain uses TRBV11-2 and TRBJ2-3; TRBD2 agrees at 10 bases. The TCR comes from an adult with an advanced solid tumor such as melanoma, head and neck, liver or kidney cancer. Specimen: CD4+ or CD8+ T cells sorted from blood, collected in a trial of the OX40 agonist ivuxolimab. CDR3 DNA sequence: TGTGCCAGCAGCTTAGTCGGACTAGCGGATAGCACAGATACGCAGTATTTT. It translates to CASSLVGLADSTDTQYF.